These T cell receptor beta chains were read from a single sample in a study of OX40 agonist ivuxolimab in advanced cancers. Profiled with immunoSEQ multiplex PCR; TCRdb holds only in-frame clones, not every one. Among 90,000 to 150,000 clones listed, 80% to 90% were seen once. The sequenced sample was CD4+ or CD8+ T cells sorted from blood, obtained in a trial of the OX40 agonist ivuxolimab. These receptors all stem from an adult with an advanced solid tumor such as melanoma, head and neck, liver or kidney cancer. Both conserved end residues are part of each CDR3. Each record gives: D gene, V gene, J gene, clone size, CDR3 DNA, CDR3 protein. The D gene is left open where the match is weak. Only some rows state a clone size, as once, few, many or a class for expanded clones.

>-|TRBV7-9|TRBJ2-7|once
TGTGCCAGCAGCTTAGGGGGCAGCCCGTCTGAGCAGTACTTC
CASSLGGSPSEQYF
>TRBD2|TRBV5-1|TRBJ2-3|-
TGCGCCAGCAGCAGAGGACTAGCGGGCACAGATACGCAGTATTTT
CASSRGLAGTDTQYF
>-|TRBV5-4|TRBJ2-7|-
TGTGCCAGCAGCTTGGGGCAGGCCCTCTCCTACGAGCAGTACTTC
CASSLGQALSYEQYF
>-|TRBV6-5|TRBJ1-1|-
TGTGCCAGCAGTCCCTTCATCGAGTTGAACACTGAAGCTTTCTTT
CASSPFIELNTEAFF
>-|TRBV5-1|TRBJ2-5|-
TGCGCCAGCAGCAACCCAGGGGAAGAGACCCAGTACTTC
CASSNPGEETQYF
>TRBD2|TRBV19|TRBJ2-7|-
TGTGCCAGTAGCTCACAGGGACGACTAGCGGGGGACTACGAGCAGTACTTC
CASSSQGRLAGDYEQYF
>TRBD1|TRBV28|TRBJ1-6|-
TGTGCCAGCAGCCCCGGACAGGGGAGGGCCCGGTCACCCCTCCACTTT
CASSPGQGRARSPLHF
>-|TRBV6-6|TRBJ1-2|once
TGTGCCAGCAGTTACGGCGACAGTTTTCTTGGCTACACCTTC
CASSYGDSFLGYTF
>TRBD1|TRBV19|TRBJ2-1|-
TGTGCCAGTAGTTTTTTCTCCACAGGGGCCTCCTACAATGAGCAGTTCTTC
CASSFFSTGASYNEQFF
>-|TRBV30|TRBJ1-1|-
TGTGCCTGGGGAACAGGGCTTAACACTGAAGCTTTCTTT
CAWGTGLNTEAFF
>-|TRBV5-1|TRBJ2-3|-
TGCGCCAGCAGCTTGGGGGGGAGGACAGATACGCAGTATTTT
CASSLGGRTDTQYF
>-|TRBV9|TRBJ2-5|-
TGTGCCAGCAGCGCCCGGACTTTACCTCAAGAGACCCAGTACTTC
CASSARTLPQETQYF
>TRBD2|TRBV29-1|TRBJ2-3|-
TGCAGCGTTTCACTAGCGGGGGGGCCAGATACGCAGTATTTT
CSVSLAGGPDTQYF